The entry below describes one TCR beta chain. Which antigen it targets is not known. No base quality information exists; no much larger clone differs at one position. This specimen comes from a study of T cell repertoires in cytomegalovirus infection (dated by TCRdb to between 2018 and 2020). Notes on the research overall: Because public TCR beta signatures pointed to carriage of CMV infection together with the matching HLA type, the HLA type of each donor mattered for the analysis. Beyond this particular receptor, the publication reports: The ex vivo response was dominated by HLA-C-restricted CMV-specific TCR beta clonotypes, and the single most frequent clonotype in two of eight donors was supplied by these HLA-C-restricted clonotypes. In both this cohort and an independent roughly 350-donor cohort, the cumulative frequency of public TCR beta family members distinguished carriers of CMV infection plus the relevant HLA type.

Sequencing used an Illumina HiSeq 1500. TCRdb trimmed the raw reads at Q25, called clones with MiXCR and kept productive beta chains. Here each entry gathers all rows of one CDR3 protein and keeps the most common genes and DNA. Present in this sample are roughly 720,000 distinct CDR3 sequences, 35% to 45% of which were seen just once. Around 2.6% of the sample is taken by the ten largest. The source of this sequence is a human donor in good health (CMV status not recorded). Some clones in this sample may be carry-over from other donors' samples. The sample taken for sequencing was PBMCs.

The CDR3 here reads CASSYGTGKIGELFF. The sequence in DNA is TGTGCCAGCAGTTACGGGACAGGGAAAATCGGGGAGCTGTTTTTT. Here the chain combines TRBV6-5 and TRBJ2-2; 9 nucleotides in the junction match TRBD1. Inclusive of the bounding cysteine and phenylalanine, the CDR3 is 15 residues long. The retained sequence is limited to the CDR3, 45 bases, with the frame set at the first base. Via the germline V gene, CDR1 is MNHEY and CDR2 SVGAGI. Trimming removed 2 bases from V and 7 bases from J; the gene matches leave 5 bases unexplained.